In this sample, the clone carrying this TCR beta chain turned up a few times. No antigen is known for it. This specimen belongs to a study of T cells after yellow fever vaccination. Study-level points and caveats: FACS-sorted repertoires could harbor abundant contaminating bulk-population clonotypes. Just a small share of clonotypes turned up in the CD4 compartment as well as the CD8 compartment. Post-booster repertoires contained most primary-vaccination clones again (about 96% CD4, roughly 90% CD8).

V lost 0 bases and J lost 4, with 19 bases in between. The germline CDR1 and CDR2 sequences are SGDLS and YYNGEE. There are 17 residues in the CDR3. Via MiXCR, TCRdb re-called the 5' RACE reads, giving one row per CDR3 protein. Of more than 65,000 distinct CDR3 sequences detected, about 7.3% appear once; the ten largest clones hold roughly 28%. The chain combines TRBV9 with TRBJ2-5, with D uncertain. The sample here was CD8+ T cells sorted from PBMCs, taken 10 days after the first yellow fever vaccination. This clonotype was obtained from a man between 18 and 29 years old who received the YFV17D yellow fever vaccine. The CDR3 sequence: CASSVGTLSILRETQYF. CDR3 sequence (DNA): TGTGCCAGCAGCGTAGGGACCCTTTCTATTTTGCGAGAGACCCAGTACTTC. The full variable domain, with the rest looked up from reference TRBV9 and TRBJ2-5, is DSGVTQTPKHLITATGQRVTLRCSPRSGDLSVYWYQQSLDQGLQFLIQYYNGEERAKGNILERFSAQQFPDLHSELNLSSLELGDSALYFCASSVGTLSILRETQYFGPGTRLLVL.